At least ten counts were recorded for the clone carrying this T cell receptor (beta chain). The entry originates in a study of T cells in Graves' hyperthyroidism and ophthalmopathy. Study context: Peripheral blood sampling occurred at initial diagnosis, before any treatment.

RNA transcripts gave rise to amplified TCR beta CDR3 regions. Researchers ran a first-round RT-PCR on the TCR CDR3 using the HTBI primer set. TCRdb re-analysed the multiplex PCR reads in MiXCR, keeping a single row per CDR3 protein. The repertoire holds hundreds of thousands of distinct CDR3 sequences, with about a sixth as singletons. The CDR3 length is 13 residues. Germline CDR1 SGHNT, CDR2 YENEEA. The ends were cut back, 5 bases at V and 6 bases at J, with 11 bases in the middle. The TCR was taken from a woman aged 18-30 years with Graves' ophthalmopathy. The sequencing sample was made of blood. The chain combines TRBV11-3 with TRBJ2-1; maybe TRBD2 (5 bases). DNA for the CDR3: TGTGCCAGCAGCCCCTCCGGAGGCAATGAGCAGTTCTTC. Amino acid sequence: CASSPSGGNEQFF.